The text below deals with one T cell receptor (beta chain). What antigen it recognizes has not been identified. It has no much larger one-base neighbor in the sample; base qualities were not kept. The data derive from a study of blood T cell repertoires in COVID-19 (dated by TCRdb to about 2020). Study-level background: The collaborator samples originated in the United States, Italy and Spain and spanned the acute and convalescent phases of COVID-19. The prospective study material was composed of cDNA or gDNA derived from T cells, B-cell-depleted T cells, or PBMCs. The dataset comprised deeply sampled blood TCRbeta repertoires from subjects exposed to, actively infected with, or recovered from COVID-19. The repertoires were released in a freely available public database meant as a resource for research on the immune response to SARS-CoV-2. Samples came from the ongoing ImmuneRACE study (first 160 participants) plus 1,254 subjects from 6 global collaborators. A de-identified subject ID, COVID-19 status, age in years and sex were almost always included in the sample metadata. Where available, HLA class I and class II types were obtained from metadata supplied by the sample provider rather than from assay-based typing. Results the study describes overall, beyond this receptor: The amount of clinical and demographic metadata varied by source and participant and was provided uncurated.

TCRbeta CDR3 regions were amplified from genomic DNA using the immunoSEQ Assay, a bias-controlled multiplex PCR. The paper's data handling went like this. The number of nucleated cells in each sample was estimated by amplification of reference gene primers within the assay. Sequence reads were collapsed and filtered to measure the absolute abundance of every unique TCRbeta CDR3 rearrangement. For each sample, productive Simpson clonality was calculated as the square root of Simpson's diversity index over productive rearrangements. Entries here come from immuneACCESS through TCRdb and include only in-frame sequences with V and J called. Some clones fail to appear in such tables; in the studies checked, an unresolved V gene covers under half of the shortfall, and the cause of the remainder is unknown. V and J calls and clone size are given by that table; D and trimming were obtained from the DNA. Across this sample there are approximately 300,000 clones, with 75% to 95% seen only once. Approximately 6.8% of the sample is in the top ten clones.

One collaborating source in Seattle enrolled patients while the patients were actively infected and followed the patients over time throughout the course of disease. The collaborating institutions used their own protocols to collect whole blood in K2EDTA tubes. For TCRbeta analysis, collaborators shipped samples in one of three forms: frozen whole blood, isolated PBMCs, or DNA extracted from either of those sample types. This TCR was recovered from a woman aged 25 to 39 with COVID-19, enrolled during active disease. The sample comprised peripheral blood.

The CDR3 reads CASSQGKGQPNQPQHF. The nucleotide sequence reads TGCGCCAGCAGCCAAGGGAAGGGACAGCCCAATCAGCCCCAGCATTTT. The rearranged segments are TRBV4-1 and TRBJ1-5; TRBD1 lines up with 7 middle nucleotides. CDR1 and CDR2 (MGHRA, YSYEKL) derive from the germline V gene. The CDR3 spans 16 residues, from the cysteine through the phenylalanine. Just the 48-base CDR3 DNA is kept, in frame starting at base 1. Trimming accounts for 1 base at V and 3 bases at J, while the number of junction bases matched to no gene is 6.